These T cell receptor beta chains were read from a single sample in a study of a mutant IDH1 vaccine in newly diagnosed glioma. Sequencing used immunoSEQ multiplex PCR; TCRdb keeps in-frame clones, though not all of them. The sample has around 59,000 clones; around 92% are singletons. Sample: PBMCs, taken from a glioma patient treated with radiotherapy, temozolomide or both. These receptors were obtained from a man aged 50-60 years with glioma. Each CDR3 is given with its conserved first and last residue. The D gene is left open where the match is weak.

j_gene: TRBJ1-5; d_gene: TRBD1; v_gene: TRBV2; CDR3aa: CASSRVPGQGEPQHF
j_gene: TRBJ2-7; d_gene: TRBD2; v_gene: TRBV28; CDR3aa: CASSRSGSNREQYF
j_gene: TRBJ1-2; d_gene: TRBD1; v_gene: TRBV19; CDR3aa: CASSMGQDIAGYTF
j_gene: TRBJ1-5; d_gene: -; v_gene: TRBV28; CDR3aa: CATTDDSNQPQHF
j_gene: TRBJ2-6; d_gene: -; v_gene: TRBV5-6; CDR3aa: CASSPRQGRSGANVLTF
j_gene: TRBJ2-2; d_gene: -; v_gene: TRBV7-3; CDR3aa: CASSLGGPTGELFF
j_gene: TRBJ2-3; d_gene: -; v_gene: TRBV7-6; CDR3aa: CASSSSTDTQYF
j_gene: TRBJ2-1; d_gene: -; v_gene: TRBV28; CDR3aa: CVAGSRYNEQFF
j_gene: TRBJ1-4; d_gene: TRBD1; v_gene: TRBV9; CDR3aa: CASSAVGTGGEKLFF
j_gene: TRBJ2-7; d_gene: TRBD2; v_gene: TRBV18; CDR3aa: CASSPRLAGGAEQYF
j_gene: TRBJ1-5; d_gene: -; v_gene: TRBV15; CDR3aa: CATSRPRPAGDQPQHF
j_gene: TRBJ1-1; d_gene: -; v_gene: TRBV5-4; CDR3aa: CASSSGGKLNTEAFF
j_gene: TRBJ2-1; d_gene: -; v_gene: TRBV5-4; CDR3aa: CASSPTGSYEQFF
j_gene: TRBJ2-7; d_gene: -; v_gene: TRBV28; CDR3aa: CASRAGGGASYEQYF
j_gene: TRBJ2-7; d_gene: -; v_gene: TRBV5-1; CDR3aa: CASSPWGDSEQYF
j_gene: TRBJ2-1; d_gene: -; v_gene: TRBV15; CDR3aa: CATSRLDYNNEQFF
j_gene: TRBJ1-1; d_gene: -; v_gene: TRBV2; CDR3aa: CASSLGHDFEAFF
j_gene: TRBJ2-1; d_gene: TRBD2; v_gene: TRBV7-9; CDR3aa: CASSQLAGDLNEQFF
j_gene: TRBJ2-7; d_gene: -; v_gene: TRBV28; CDR3aa: CASSTWMGQTNEQYF
j_gene: TRBJ2-3; d_gene: -; v_gene: TRBV30; CDR3aa: CAWSLGGRTDTQYF
j_gene: TRBJ2-6; d_gene: -; v_gene: TRBV5-8; CDR3aa: CASSLVKSGANVLTF
j_gene: TRBJ1-1; d_gene: -; v_gene: TRBV28; CDR3aa: CASSPGQEAFF
j_gene: TRBJ2-7; d_gene: TRBD1; v_gene: TRBV27; CDR3aa: CASSKGQGNYEQYF
j_gene: TRBJ1-2; d_gene: -; v_gene: TRBV30; CDR3aa: CAWDPGTRGRYTF
j_gene: TRBJ2-5; d_gene: -; v_gene: TRBV7-2; CDR3aa: CASSRRGAKETQYF
j_gene: TRBJ2-3; d_gene: TRBD2; v_gene: TRBV7-6; CDR3aa: CASSLGWREGRDMQYF
j_gene: TRBJ1-1; d_gene: -; v_gene: TRBV28; CDR3aa: CASSSTASTEAFF
j_gene: TRBJ1-1; d_gene: -; v_gene: TRBV6-6; CDR3aa: CASSLQGNTEAFF
j_gene: TRBJ2-1; d_gene: TRBD1; v_gene: TRBV4-3; CDR3aa: CASSQARTGYYNEQFF
j_gene: TRBJ2-6; d_gene: -; v_gene: TRBV19; CDR3aa: CASSIMYSGANVLTF
j_gene: TRBJ2-3; d_gene: -; v_gene: TRBV2; CDR3aa: CASRREQRTDTQYF
j_gene: TRBJ2-3; d_gene: -; v_gene: TRBV14; CDR3aa: CASSRGQTIGTDTQYF
j_gene: TRBJ2-1; d_gene: TRBD2; v_gene: TRBV2; CDR3aa: CASTEGLADYNEQFF
j_gene: TRBJ1-6; d_gene: -; v_gene: TRBV4-3; CDR3aa: CASGTGIVNSPLHF
j_gene: TRBJ1-5; d_gene: -; v_gene: TRBV18; CDR3aa: CASSPSGNSNQPQHF
j_gene: TRBJ1-6; d_gene: -; v_gene: TRBV19; CDR3aa: CASRRFRDGSNSPLHF
j_gene: TRBJ1-5; d_gene: -; v_gene: TRBV6-5; CDR3aa: CASSVNQPQHF
j_gene: TRBJ2-7; d_gene: TRBD2; v_gene: TRBV6-4; CDR3aa: CASSPEAGAGGAMGEQYF
j_gene: TRBJ1-5; d_gene: -; v_gene: TRBV4-3; CDR3aa: CASSQDPQGNQPQHF
j_gene: TRBJ1-3; d_gene: -; v_gene: TRBV7-2; CDR3aa: CASSLSLGFSGNTIYF
j_gene: TRBJ2-5; d_gene: -; v_gene: TRBV2; CDR3aa: CASSPKETQYF
j_gene: TRBJ1-2; d_gene: -; v_gene: TRBV5-1; CDR3aa: CASSLGVNYGYTF
j_gene: TRBJ1-1; d_gene: -; v_gene: TRBV5-1; CDR3aa: CASSFMDMNTEAFF
j_gene: TRBJ2-3; d_gene: TRBD2; v_gene: TRBV6-1; CDR3aa: CASSEPLAGLTDTQYF
j_gene: TRBJ2-2; d_gene: -; v_gene: TRBV7-9; CDR3aa: CATRPPGVTGELFF
j_gene: TRBJ2-5; d_gene: TRBD1; v_gene: TRBV2; CDR3aa: CASKRGTGGQEQETQYF
j_gene: TRBJ1-6; d_gene: -; v_gene: TRBV6-5; CDR3aa: CASRRQGTDNSPLHF
j_gene: TRBJ2-7; d_gene: -; v_gene: TRBV29-1; CDR3aa: CSVSGTVTYEQYF
j_gene: TRBJ2-1; d_gene: -; v_gene: TRBV6-5; CDR3aa: CASSYPGQGYNEQFF
j_gene: TRBJ1-1; d_gene: TRBD1; v_gene: TRBV19; CDR3aa: CASSQGTPNTEAFF
j_gene: TRBJ1-2; d_gene: -; v_gene: TRBV19; CDR3aa: CASRRRGGAGYGYTF
j_gene: TRBJ2-3; d_gene: -; v_gene: TRBV10-3; CDR3aa: CAIRGGTSTDTQYF
j_gene: TRBJ2-5; d_gene: TRBD1; v_gene: TRBV4-1; CDR3aa: CASSLWGSHRDRLDF
j_gene: TRBJ1-1; d_gene: -; v_gene: TRBV30; CDR3aa: CAWSVRSQGNFF
j_gene: TRBJ1-2; d_gene: -; v_gene: TRBV6-6; CDR3aa: CASLFWASTMGYTF
j_gene: TRBJ1-1; d_gene: -; v_gene: TRBV19; CDR3aa: CASRGISATEAFF
j_gene: TRBJ1-5; d_gene: TRBD1; v_gene: TRBV19; CDR3aa: CASSFGQGVNQPQHF
j_gene: TRBJ2-6; d_gene: TRBD2; v_gene: TRBV10-2; CDR3aa: CASSGLAGVSGANVLTF
j_gene: TRBJ1-2; d_gene: -; v_gene: TRBV7-2; CDR3aa: CASSPKRLTDDF
j_gene: TRBJ2-2; d_gene: TRBD2; v_gene: TRBV9; CDR3aa: CASSDSGANTGELFF